A single sample is the source of the 31 T cell receptor beta chains below, sequenced in a study of long-term antiretroviral therapy in people with HIV (dated by TCRdb to between 2021 and 2024). The immunoSEQ hsTCRB v3.0 assay was used at survey level resolution to sequence the TRB variable region. In its TCRdb copy, this immuneACCESS table keeps in-frame sequences only and misses some clones. Where compared with another copy, unresolved V genes explain less than half of these, and the others have no known cause. Here the sample has 30,000 or so clones; 84% occur a single time. The top ten clonotypes cover about 6.6% of the sample. This sample comprised unsorted PBMCs, obtained 0.4 years after starting antiretroviral therapy. All receptors derive from a man aged 18 to 29 with HIV.

Regarding this clone: An end of the junction does not agree with germline; a read error may underlie this. The rearrangement links TRBV6-1 to TRBJ2-3; TRBD2 matches 13 bases. The germline CDR1 and CDR2 sequences are MNHNS and SASEGT. There are 16 residues in the CDR3. CDR3 DNA: TGTGCCAGCAGCGAAGGGACTAGCGGGACCCCGTTTACGCAGTATTTT. Its protein product is CASSEGTSGTPFTQYF.

The rearrangement joins TRBV11-2 to TRBJ1-1, with a tentative D call TRBD1 (5 bases). The CDR3 has 13 residues. Germline-derived CDR1 and CDR2 are SGHAT and FQNNGV. V was clipped by 4 bases and J by 6 bases, with 12 bases between them. This CDR3 reads CASSSSGGAEAFF. CDR3 nucleotides: TGTGCCAGCAGCTCCAGTGGAGGGGCTGAAGCTTTCTTT.

This clone has only a few counts. The chain carries TRBV7-8 and TRBJ2-7, with a possible D match to TRBD1 (5 bases). Germline CDR1 and CDR2: SGHVS and FQNEAQ. Trimming pared 7 bases from V and 6 bases from J, leaving 13 bases between. This CDR3 comprises 12 residues. In DNA form, the CDR3 reads TGTGCCAGCACCGGACAACAAAGCGAGCAGTACTTC. Its translation is CASTGQQSEQYF.

The chain uses TRBV6-5 and TRBJ1-4; 9 positions match TRBD1. Germline-derived CDR1 and CDR2 are MNHEY and SVGAGI. Germline trimming cut 6 bases from V and 3 bases from J; bases unmatched to any gene: 5. The CDR3 loop spans 15 amino acids. CDR3 region: CASRVQGAANEKLFF. The CDR3, as DNA: TGTGCCAGCAGGGTACAGGGGGCGGCTAATGAAAAACTGTTTTTT.

The V gene is TRBV6-5, the J gene TRBJ2-7; 9 nucleotides align to TRBD1. With 3 bases clipped from V and 1 base from J, the junction kept 4 bases outside the gene matches. The CDR3 runs to 15 residues. CDR1 is MNHEY, CDR2 SVGAGI, per germline. CDR3 sequence (DNA): TGTGCCAGCAGTTATAGGGGGACAGGGTCCTACGAGCAGTACTTC. This codes for CASSYRGTGSYEQYF.

The chain combines TRBV5-5 with TRBJ2-1, with D tentatively TRBD2 (7 bases). The V gene lost 4 bases and the J gene lost 6 bases, with 14 bases spanning the gap. CDR3 size: 14 residues. The germline CDR1 and CDR2 sequences are SGHKS and YYEKEE (reference sequence). The CDR3 is CASSLRGGPNEQFF. The DNA for the CDR3 is TGTGCCAGCAGCCTTAGGGGGGGTCCCAATGAGCAGTTCTTC. The full variable domain, its missing parts supplied by reference TRBV5-5 and TRBJ2-1, is DAGVTQSPTHLIKTRGQQVTLRCSPISGHKSVSWYQQVLGQGPQFIFQYYEKEERGRGNFPDRFSARQFPNYSSELNVNALLLGDSALYLCASSLRGGPNEQFFGPGTRLTVL.

On this clone itself: One junction end does not reproduce the germline sequence, and a read error may be involved. The V gene is TRBV27, the J gene TRBJ1-2; D is undetermined. Germline V gives CDR1 MNHEY, CDR2 SMNVEV (reference sequence). The length of the CDR3 is 14 residues. The CDR3 region has the DNA TGTGCCAGCTCCCTGGGAGGGCTAGACTATAGCTACACCTTC. This translates into CASSLGGLDYSYTF.

This chain uses TRBV18 with TRBJ2-1; a weak D match, TRBD1 (6 bases). The V end lost 6 bases, the J end lost 9 bases, and 12 bases lay between the germline ends. The CDR3 is made up of 12 amino acids. Per the germline V gene, CDR1 is KGHSH and CDR2 is LQKENI. CDR3 nucleotide sequence: TGTGCCAGCTCGGGGGACACCCGTGAGCAGTTCTTC. Its translation: CASSGDTREQFF.

The gene calls are TRBV2 and TRBJ2-1, with D maybe TRBD2 (6 bases). The CDR3 is 16 residues long. Trimming took off 5 bases at V and 10 bases at J, with 24 bases between the two ends. The V gene's germline CDR1 is SNHLY and CDR2 FYNNEI. The CDR3 coding sequence is TGTGCCAGCAGTAGTGGGTTAGCGGCCCTTTCCCGGGAGCAGTTCTTC. Translating gives CASSSGLAALSREQFF.

This clone was picked up a small number of times. The chain combines TRBV5-8 with TRBJ2-7; D might be TRBD1 (5 bases). CDR3 length: 14 residues. From germline, CDR1 is SGHTS and CDR2 YDEGEE. V gave up 2 bases and J gave up 4 bases, with 13 bases separating them. This CDR3 is CASSLSAGRYEQYF. CDR3 sequence (DNA): TGTGCCAGCAGCTTATCCGCAGGGCGGTACGAGCAGTACTTC. Full variable domain (remainder filled in from reference TRBV5-8 and TRBJ2-7): EAGVTQSPTHLIKTRGQQATLRCSPISGHTSVYWYQQALGLGLQFLLWYDEGEERNRGNFPPRFSGRQFPNYSSELNVNALELEDSALYLCASSLSAGRYEQYFGPGTRLTVT.

CDR3 in DNA: TGTGCCAGCTCACCGACAGGGGCAATCGAGCAGTACTTC. Residues: CASSPTGAIEQYF. The chain recombines TRBV18 with TRBJ2-7, with TRBD1 matching 8 bases. After removal of 3 bases from V and 6 bases from J, the junction contained 4 bases not matched to a gene. Germline lookup yields CDR1 KGHSH and CDR2 LQKENI. CDR3 size: 13 residues.

The chain employs TRBV6-1 and TRBJ2-7; tentatively, D is TRBD1 or TRBD2 (5 bases each). This CDR3 spans 11 amino acids. With 6 bases removed from V and 7 bases from J, the gap between germline ends came to 10 bases. The germline CDR1 and CDR2 sequences are MNHNS and SASEGT. CDR3 bases: TGTGCCAGCAGGGCCAGGGAGGAGCAGTACTTC. Its translation: CASRAREEQYF.

This sequence joins TRBV19 and TRBJ2-7, with 8 bases matching TRBD2. Germline V gene lookup returns CDR1 LNHDA and CDR2 SQIVND (reference sequence). CDR3 length equals 14 residues. With 6 bases clipped from V and 3 bases from J, the junction kept 7 bases outside the gene matches. The CDR3 sequence is CASSPGLGGYEQYF. CDR3 in DNA: TGTGCCAGTAGCCCGGGACTAGGGGGCTACGAGCAGTACTTC.

J is TRBJ1-2 and V is TRBV7-9; no definite D call. Germline CDR1 SEHNR, CDR2 FQNEAQ (reference sequence). V was cut by 8 bases and J by 6 bases, with 19 bases left in between. The length of the CDR3 is 14 residues. CDR3 sequence: CASRRDGSVDGYTF. In DNA, the CDR3 is TGTGCCAGCCGCCGGGATGGAAGTGTGGATGGCTACACCTTC.

The chain combines TRBV13 with TRBJ2-1; D call uncertain. This CDR3 is 12 amino acids long. V was shortened by 2 bases and J by 4 bases, with 3 bases between the two germline ends. The germline V gene has CDR1 PRHDT and CDR2 FYEKMQ (reference sequence). This CDR3 reads CASSLNYNEQFF. The CDR3 DNA follows: TGTGCCAGCAGCTTAAATTACAATGAGCAGTTCTTC.

V gene TRBV7-9 combines with J gene TRBJ1-2; 9 nucleotides line up with TRBD1. CDR1 and CDR2 (germline): SEHNR, FQNEAQ (reference sequence). Trimming took 4 bases from V and 0 from J; bases not matched to a gene: 0. CDR3 length: 14 residues. The CDR3 DNA reads TGTGCCAGCAGCTGGGACAGGGCTAACTATGGCTACACCTTC. Residues: CASSWDRANYGYTF.

The CDR3 DNA follows: TGCGCCAGCAGCCCGTCTCGGGGAGAACAAGAGACCCAGTACTTC. It specifies CASSPSRGEQETQYF. V gene TRBV4-3 combines with J gene TRBJ2-5; a possible D gene is TRBD2 (5 bases). The germline CDR1 and CDR2 sequences are LGHNA and YSLEER. The CDR3 contains 15 residues. V gave up 4 bases and J gave up 2 bases, with 14 bases separating them.

Written as DNA, the CDR3 is TGTGCCAGCAGCTCAAGGACAGGGTATGGCTACACCTTC. Amino acid sequence: CASSSRTGYGYTF. This chain links TRBV7-9 with TRBJ1-2; 8 bases align to TRBD1. CDR1 and CDR2 (germline): SEHNR, FQNEAQ (reference sequence). V lost 4 bases and J lost 5; bases outside the gene matches: 3. CDR3 length: 13 residues.

The CDR3 loop is CASSFGTNYEQYF. The CDR3 region has the DNA TGCGCCAGCAGCTTCGGGACCAACTACGAGCAGTACTTC. The chain uses TRBV5-1 and TRBJ2-7, with D perhaps matching TRBD1 or TRBD2 (5 bases each). Germline loops: CDR1 SGHRS, CDR2 YFSETQ. The germline V and J ends were trimmed by 2 bases and 3 bases, with 9 bases remaining between them. The CDR3 has 13 amino acids.

This sequence joins TRBV9 and TRBJ1-1, with D possibly TRBD1 on 6 matching bases. Deletions cut 4 bases from V and 0 bases from J, with 19 bases between. The CDR3 covers 17 residues. Germline V gene lookup returns CDR1 SGDLS and CDR2 YYNGEE. The CDR3 here is CASSPGQSPGLNTEAFF. The CDR3 nucleotides read TGTGCCAGCAGCCCCGGACAGTCACCTGGTTTGAACACTGAAGCTTTCTTT. The variable domain in full, with the rest retrieved from reference TRBV9 and TRBJ1-1, is DSGVTQTPKHLITATGQRVTLRCSPRSGDLSVYWYQQSLDQGLQFLIQYYNGEERAKGNILERFSAQQFPDLHSELNLSSLELGDSALYFCASSPGQSPGLNTEAFFGQGTRLTVV.

This clone occurred once. The chain recombines TRBV4-3 with TRBJ1-2; D is unclear. CDR1 and CDR2 from the germline V gene are LGHNA and YSLEER. This CDR3 has 15 amino acids. Trimming removed 2 bases from V and 5 bases from J, with 15 bases in between. For the CDR3, the DNA is TGCGCCAGCAGCCAATCCCGAACAACGTCTTATGGCTACACCTTC. This translates into CASSQSRTTSYGYTF.

This chain uses TRBV6-6 with TRBJ1-1; D not resolved. This CDR3 contains 14 residues. Trimming left V 4 bases short and J 0 bases short, with 9 bases between. The germline gives CDR1 MNHNY, CDR2 SVGAGI (reference sequence). The CDR3 DNA reads as TGTGCCAGCAGTTTGCACAGCATGAACACTGAAGCTTTCTTT. It is translated as CASSLHSMNTEAFF.

J is TRBJ1-1 and V is TRBV5-1, with unresolved D. The germline V gene encodes CDR1 SGHRS and CDR2 YFSETQ. CDR3 length: 14 residues. Between the trimmed V and J ends, which lost 4 bases and 5 bases, there was a span of 15 bases. CDR3 bases: TGCGCCAGCAGCCCGCCGACCCGAGGGACTGAAGCTTTCTTT. Encoded protein: CASSPPTRGTEAFF.

The gene calls are TRBV5-4 and TRBJ2-7; D gene unclear. CDR1 is SGHNT, CDR2 YYREEE, per germline (reference sequence). The CDR3 extends over 14 amino acids. The V and J ends lost 0 bases and 3 bases respectively, with 10 bases between them. Here the CDR3 DNA reads TGTGCCAGCAGCTTGGGTCAACTCTACTACGAGCAGTACTTC. Translated: CASSLGQLYYEQYF.

The chain carries TRBV11-3 and TRBJ1-1; no reliable D call. This CDR3 is built from 12 residues. Germline values: CDR1 SGHNT, CDR2 YENEEA. The V end was cut by 5 bases, the J end by 8 bases, with 12 bases between. The DNA for the CDR3 is TGTGCCAGCAGCCGGAGCGGAGGGGAAGCTTTCTTT. Protein: CASSRSGGEAFF.

V and J are TRBV19 and TRBJ2-4; a weak D match, TRBD2 (7 bases). Germline V gives CDR1 LNHDA, CDR2 SQIVND (reference sequence). The V end lost 5 bases, the J end lost 0 bases, and 14 bases lay between the germline ends. The CDR3 spans 16 residues. The CDR3 region is CASSAQGLIAKNIQYF. As DNA, the CDR3 is TGTGCCAGTAGTGCACAGGGACTAATAGCCAAAAACATTCAGTACTTC.

The V gene is TRBV11-2, the J gene TRBJ2-2; possible D gene TRBD2, 5 bases. The germline V gene has CDR1 SGHAT and CDR2 FQNNGV. V was pared by 1 base and J by 2 bases, with 14 bases between. CDR3 length: 17 amino acids. The DNA for the CDR3 is TGTGCCAGCAGCTTAGTCTGGGCACGGGGTAACACCGGGGAGCTGTTTTTT. Protein: CASSLVWARGNTGELFF.

V usage is TRBV19 and J usage is TRBJ2-2, with no clear D. Deletions cut 6 bases from V and 0 bases from J, with 14 bases between. The CDR3 totals 16 residues. Looked up from germline, CDR1 is LNHDA and CDR2 is SQIVND (reference sequence). The DNA of the CDR3 is TGTGCCAGTAGAGTATATGCAACCGCGAACACCGGGGAGCTGTTTTTT. This sequence encodes CASRVYATANTGELFF.

In this sample, this clone turned up a few times. The rearrangement uses TRBV9 and TRBJ1-5; D is possibly TRBD1 (5 bases). The CDR3 has 13 residues. Trimming took 0 bases from V and 6 from J, leaving 7 bases between them. From germline, CDR1 is SGDLS and CDR2 YYNGEE. The CDR3 region is CASSVGGGQPQHF. CDR3 in DNA: TGTGCCAGCAGCGTAGGGGGCGGTCAGCCCCAGCATTTT.

The chain combines TRBV11-3 with TRBJ2-3, with TRBD1 matching over 9 bases. This CDR3 has 15 amino acids. The V segment lost 6 bases and the J segment 3 bases; nucleotides outside the gene matches: 7. Germline V lookup: CDR1 SGHNT, CDR2 YENEEA. CDR3 amino acids: CASSRTGGATDTQYF. The CDR3 bases are TGTGCCAGCAGTCGTACAGGGGGCGCGACAGATACGCAGTATTTT.

This chain joins TRBV29-1 and TRBJ1-4; D ambiguous. CDR3 size: 13 residues. CDR1 and CDR2 from the germline V gene are SQVTM and ANQGSEA. The V end lost 6 bases, the J end lost 5 bases, and 13 bases lay between the germline ends. CDR3 DNA sequence: TGCAGCGTCCCTTTGGGAGGGAATGAAAAACTGTTTTTT. This translates into CSVPLGGNEKLFF.